Each of the 32 T cell receptor beta chains below was sequenced from the same sample in a study of spatial heterogeneity in lung cancer. The time point here: sample taken at primary tumor resection. No cells were sorted before sequencing. The whole RNA sequenced was extracted from tumor, nontumor lung or frozen PBMC. One entry per CDR3 protein, called by TCRdb with MiXCR from the 5' RACE reads. The table shows some 47,000 distinct CDR3 sequences, with around 7% occurring only once. Source: PBMCs, taken at surgery. These receptors all come from a female donor with early-stage non-small cell lung cancer.

As regards this clonotype: Compared with germline, one end of the junction differs, possibly owing to a read error. The genes are TRBV2 and TRBJ1-6; 8 bases are shared with TRBD1. The CDR3 spans 15 residues. Germline CDR1 reads SNHLY; CDR2 reads FYNNEI. CDR3 in amino acids: CVSTLGQGRNSPLHF. The CDR3 nucleotides are TGTGTCAGCACCCTAGGACAGGGCCGAAATTCACCCCTCCACTTT.

This clonotype was detected a few times. The CDR3: CASSLVGLSYNEQFF. The CDR3 DNA is TGTGCCAGCAGCTTAGTGGGTCTCTCCTACAATGAGCAGTTCTTC. The chain has TRBV7-9 and TRBJ2-1, with D hard to call. Germline assignment: CDR1 SEHNR and CDR2 FQNEAQ (reference sequence). The CDR3 has 15 amino acids. Trimming pared 1 base from V and 0 bases from J, leaving 7 bases between. The full variable domain, completed using reference TRBV7-9 and TRBJ2-1, is DTGVSQNPRHKITKRGQNVTFRCDPISEHNRLYWYRQTLGQGPEFLTYFQNEAQLEKSRLLSDRFSAERPKGSFSTLEIQRTEQGDSAMYLCASSLVGLSYNEQFFGPGTRLTVL.

The sample holds a few counts of this clonotype. J is TRBJ2-3 and V is TRBV29-1; possibly TRBD1 for D (6 bases). V gave up 4 bases and J gave up 4 bases, with 9 bases separating them. Germline loops: CDR1 SQVTM, CDR2 ANQGSEA. This CDR3 is 12 amino acids long. The CDR3: CSVATGPDTQYF. In DNA, the CDR3 is TGCAGCGTTGCTACAGGGCCAGATACGCAGTATTTT.

This clonotype was recorded at least ten times. The chain recombines TRBV20-1 with TRBJ1-4; D unresolved. CDR1 and CDR2 from the germline V gene are DFQATT and SNEGSKA (reference sequence). The CDR3 runs 14 residues. V was trimmed by 5 bases and J by 6 bases, leaving 16 bases between them. The CDR3 is CSASSPAGDEKLFF. CDR3 bases: TGCAGTGCTTCCTCCCCCGCTGGGGATGAAAAACTGTTTTTT.

This clonotype was seen ten or more times. The chain is built from TRBV28 and TRBJ1-5, with D perhaps TRBD1 (5 bases). Germline lookup yields CDR1 MDHEN and CDR2 SYDVKM. The CDR3 sequence is 14 residues long. The V end lost 5 bases, the J end lost 4 bases, and 12 bases lay between the germline ends. The CDR3 here is CASSPPDSNQPQHF. CDR3 bases: TGTGCCAGCAGTCCCCCTGACAGTAATCAGCCCCAGCATTTT.

This clonotype was observed at least ten times. The chain employs TRBV20-1 and TRBJ1-2, with D uncertain. Trimming left V 0 bases short and J 5 bases short, with 16 bases between. CDR3 length: 15 amino acids. Germline V gene lookup returns CDR1 DFQATT and CDR2 SNEGSKA (reference sequence). CDR3 sequence reads: CSARDDGRIGYGYTF. CDR3 bases: TGCAGTGCTAGAGACGATGGCCGAATAGGGTATGGCTACACCTTC.

V is TRBV28 and J is TRBJ2-2; a weak D match, TRBD1 (5 bases). CDR1 is MDHEN and CDR2 is SYDVKM in the germline V gene. Between the trimmed V and J ends, which lost 6 bases and 3 bases, there was a span of 11 bases. CDR3 length: 14 residues. CDR3 in amino acids: CASSPGSDTGELFF. The CDR3 region has the DNA TGTGCCAGCAGCCCAGGGTCGGACACCGGGGAGCTGTTTTTT.

This clonotype occurred many times. The chain uses TRBV2 and TRBJ2-3; TRBD2 might be the D (7 bases). This CDR3 has 13 amino acids. The V and J ends lost 10 bases and 2 bases respectively, with 13 bases between them. CDR1 and CDR2 from the germline V gene are SNHLY and FYNNEI. In DNA, the CDR3 is TGTGCCACCCAAGGGGGGGCCACAGATACGCAGTATTTT. This sequence encodes CATQGGATDTQYF.

This sequence joins TRBV5-4 and TRBJ2-1, with D possibly TRBD2 on 5 matching bases. The CDR3 totals 13 residues. Trimming pared 2 bases from V and 5 bases from J, leaving 8 bases between. Germline values: CDR1 SGHNT, CDR2 YYREEE (reference sequence). In nucleotides, the CDR3 is TGTGCCAGCAGCTTCGGGGTTAACAATGAGCAGTTCTTC. Amino acids: CASSFGVNNEQFF.

In its sample, this clonotype was seen many times. This chain links TRBV27 with TRBJ1-4, with D possibly TRBD1 on 5 matching bases. The CDR3 has 15 residues. Germline-derived CDR1 and CDR2 are MNHEY and SMNVEV (reference sequence). Deletions cut 2 bases from V and 4 bases from J, with 11 bases between. Written as DNA, the CDR3 is TGTGCCAGCAGTTTACGGGCAGGGATTAATGAAAAACTGTTTTTT. Amino acid sequence: CASSLRAGINEKLFF. Together with reference TRBV27 and TRBJ1-4, the CDR3 gives the full variable domain: EAQVTQNPRYLITVTGKKLTVTCSQNMNHEYMSWYRQDPGLGLRQIYYSMNVEVTDKGDVPEGYKVSRKEKRNFPLILESPSPNQTSLYFCASSLRAGINEKLFFGSGTQLSVL.

This clonotype was recorded many times. This chain connects TRBV9 to TRBJ2-1; 8 nucleotides line up with TRBD2. Germline lookup yields CDR1 SGDLS and CDR2 YYNGEE. Germline trimming cut 0 bases from V and 7 bases from J; bases unmatched to any gene: 6. There are 15 residues in the CDR3. The CDR3 DNA sequence: TGTGCCAGCAGCGTAGGGCTAGCGGGCATAAATGAGCAGTTCTTC. Translation gives CASSVGLAGINEQFF.

This clonotype occurred a few times. The J gene is TRBJ2-1, the V gene TRBV5-1; 7 bases fit TRBD2. The CDR3 length is 14 residues. V trimming: 3 bases; J trimming: 8 bases; junction bases outside the gene matches: 8. CDR1 and CDR2 from the germline V gene are SGHRS and YFSETQ. The CDR3 sequence is CASSSRTSEDEQFF. The CDR3 nucleotides read TGCGCCAGCAGCTCCCGGACTAGTGAGGATGAGCAGTTCTTC.

This clonotype was seen repeatedly, ten times or more. The rearrangement joins TRBV28 to TRBJ2-5, with D possibly TRBD1 on 6 matching bases. The germline CDR1 and CDR2 sequences are MDHEN and SYDVKM. The CDR3 has 17 amino acids. V shed 3 bases and J shed 4 bases, with 21 bases lying between them. The CDR3 sequence is CASSFFRGWGTRETQYF. The CDR3, as DNA: TGTGCCAGCAGTTTCTTCAGGGGTTGGGGTACAAGAGAGACCCAGTACTTC.

There are many counts of this clonotype. The V gene is TRBV19, the J gene TRBJ1-5, with D hard to call. Trimming cost V 6 bases and J 4 bases, with 7 bases left between them. This CDR3 comprises 12 residues. Germline V gives CDR1 LNHDA, CDR2 SQIVND (reference sequence). Written as DNA, the CDR3 is TGTGCCAGTAGCGAGCTTAATCAGCCCCAGCATTTT. Translated: CASSELNQPQHF.

Many counts were recorded for this clonotype. V usage is TRBV11-2 and J usage is TRBJ2-1; D is uncertain. This CDR3 spans 12 amino acids. Germline V gene data show CDR1 as SGHAT and CDR2 as FQNNGV. CDR3 sequence reads: CAESFSYNEQFF. CDR3 sequence (DNA): TGTGCAGAATCTTTCTCCTACAATGAGCAGTTCTTC.

At least ten counts were recorded for this clonotype. The CDR3 is CASQSQAGYYGYTF. CDR3 bases: TGTGCCAGCCAGTCCCAGGCAGGCTACTATGGCTACACCTTC. This sequence joins TRBV2 and TRBJ1-2; D unclear. This CDR3 has 14 amino acids. Germline loops: CDR1 SNHLY, CDR2 FYNNEI. Trimming removed 8 bases from V and 3 bases from J, with 16 bases in between.

The J gene is TRBJ2-1, the V gene TRBV20-1; perhaps TRBD2 as D (6 bases). This CDR3 region has 15 residues. The V and J ends lost 4 bases and 2 bases respectively, with 15 bases between them. Germline CDR1 DFQATT, CDR2 SNEGSKA (reference sequence). This CDR3 reads CSAKPGTGAYNEQFF. In nucleotides, the CDR3 is TGCAGTGCTAAACCCGGGACTGGTGCCTACAATGAGCAGTTCTTC.

The sample holds many counts of this clonotype. The junction and the germline gene differ at one end; a read error may be behind it. The CDR3 sequence: CASSLGGLQETQYF. The CDR3 DNA follows: TGTGCTAGCAGCCTGGGGGGGCTCCAAGAGACCCAGTACTTC. The chain has TRBV7-7 and TRBJ2-5; TRBD2 is a possible D gene (7 bases). This CDR3 is built from 14 residues. CDR1 SSHAT and CDR2 FNYEAQ come from the germline V gene (reference sequence).

In its sample, this clonotype was seen once. The genes are TRBV2 and TRBJ1-1, with D possibly being TRBD1 (5 bases). CDR3 length: 14 amino acids. Germline CDR1 and CDR2: SNHLY and FYNNEI. Trimming removed 4 bases from V and 3 bases from J, with 12 bases in between. CDR3 nucleotide sequence: TGTGCCAGCAGTGTCGGCGGGGCGTACACTGAAGCTTTCTTT. This codes for CASSVGGAYTEAFF.

This clonotype has at least ten counts. The V call is TRBV7-2, the J call TRBJ2-2, with a weak D call TRBD2 (7 bases). There are 16 residues in the CDR3. Germline-derived CDR1 and CDR2 are SGHTA and FQGNSA. Trimming removed 5 bases from V and 0 bases from J, with 13 bases in between. CDR3 amino acids: CASSPRGGANTGELFF. The CDR3 DNA is TGTGCCAGCAGCCCAAGGGGGGGCGCGAACACCGGGGAGCTGTTTTTT.

The sample holds many counts of this clonotype. The CDR3: CATSRDPPLVGGWLYEQYF. In nucleotides, the CDR3 is TGTGCCACCAGCAGAGATCCCCCCCTCGTGGGGGGTTGGCTGTACGAGCAGTACTTC. J is TRBJ2-7 and V is TRBV15, with a tentative D call TRBD2 (6 bases). V dropped 0 bases and J dropped 4 bases, with 25 bases sitting between them. The CDR3 consists of 19 residues. Germline CDR1 reads LNHNV; CDR2 reads YYDKDF (reference sequence).

In this sample, this clonotype turned up many times. This sequence joins TRBV4-2 and TRBJ2-5; D possibly corresponds to TRBD1 (6 bases). The CDR3 sequence is 15 residues long. Trimming removed 4 bases at V and 3 bases at J, with 15 bases between. Germline CDR1 LGHNA, CDR2 YNFKEQ. The CDR3: CASSREPQGKETQYF. CDR3 nucleotides: TGTGCCAGCAGCCGAGAACCACAGGGAAAAGAGACCCAGTACTTC.

This clonotype appeared many times. Sequence at one end of the junction differs from germline and may be a read error. V gene TRBV2 combines with J gene TRBJ2-7; 11 nucleotides match TRBD2. Germline V gene data show CDR1 as SNHLY and CDR2 as FYNNEI. The CDR3 has 14 amino acids. The CDR3 reads CASSDPTLAGEDNF. The CDR3 nucleotides are TGTGCCAGCAGTGATCCAACACTAGCGGGGGAGGATAACTTC.

V gene TRBV20-1 combines with J gene TRBJ1-1; 7 bases align to TRBD1. The CDR3 loop spans 11 amino acids. V lost 5 bases and J lost 7; bases outside the gene matches: 4. Germline lookup yields CDR1 DFQATT and CDR2 SNEGSKA (reference sequence). The CDR3 loop reads CSAVRGLEAFF. As DNA, the CDR3 is TGCAGTGCTGTTAGGGGGCTTGAAGCTTTCTTT.

The CDR3 loop is CASSYSLGGNTEAFF. The CDR3 DNA sequence: TGTGCCAGCAGTTACTCGTTGGGAGGGAACACTGAAGCTTTCTTT. V and J are TRBV6-5 and TRBJ1-1; no definite D call. This CDR3 is built from 15 residues. V was cut by 0 bases and J by 1 base, with 9 bases left in between. Germline V lookup: CDR1 MNHEY, CDR2 SVGAGI.

The chain recombines TRBV18 with TRBJ1-3; 7 bases are shared with TRBD1. Trimming cost V 3 bases and J 5 bases; bases outside gene matches: 1. The CDR3 has 13 amino acids. Germline-derived CDR1 and CDR2 are KGHSH and LQKENI. DNA for the CDR3: TGTGCCAGCTCACCGGGACAGAGAAACACCATATATTTT. The encoded protein is CASSPGQRNTIYF. Based on the CDR3 plus reference TRBV18 and TRBJ1-3, the full variable domain is NAGVMQNPRHLVRRRGQEARLRCSPMKGHSHVYWYRQLPEEGLKFMVYLQKENIIDESGMPKERFSAEFPKEGPSILRIQQVVRGDSAAYFCASSPGQRNTIYFGEGSWLTVV.

For this clonotype: A much larger clone differs by one base, so this may be a read error. The CDR3 end shows no conserved phenylalanine or tryptophan, and so a read error is likely. The chain joins TRBV5-4 to TRBJ2-4; 7 bases fit TRBD2. Germline CDR1 and CDR2: SGHNT and YYREEE (reference sequence). J gave up 3 bases and V 2 bases, and 2 bases lay outside the gene matches. The CDR3 has 14 amino acids. The chain's CDR3 is CASSFPGGKNIQYS. The CDR3 DNA is TGTGCCAGCAGCTTCCCGGGGGGCAAAAACATTCAGTACTCC.

This clonotype came up many times. CDR3: CASSLQTRASADTQYF. DNA for the CDR3: TGTGCCAGCAGCCTACAGACCCGGGCATCGGCAGATACGCAGTATTTT. The rearrangement joins TRBV5-4 to TRBJ2-3; D ambiguous. The germline V and J ends were trimmed by 4 bases and 4 bases, with 19 bases remaining between them. The CDR3 runs 16 residues. The V gene's germline CDR1 is SGHNT and CDR2 YYREEE (reference sequence). Filled out from reference TRBV5-4 and TRBJ2-3, the complete variable domain reads ETGVTQSPTHLIKTRGQQVTLRCSSQSGHNTVSWYQQALGQGPQFIFQYYREEENGRGNFPPRFSGLQFPNYSSELNVNALELDDSALYLCASSLQTRASADTQYFGPGTRLTVL.

This clonotype was detected only a few times. This sequence joins TRBV5-1 and TRBJ1-6; D is possibly TRBD1 (5 bases). The CDR3 contains 14 residues. V shed 3 bases and J shed 7 bases, with 11 bases lying between them. Germline CDR1 is SGHRS and CDR2 is YFSETQ. CDR3 region: CASSSTGPNSPLHF. The CDR3 DNA follows: TGCGCCAGCAGCTCCACAGGCCCCAATTCACCCCTCCACTTT.

There are many counts of this clonotype. The gene calls are TRBV27 and TRBJ1-1; D not certain. Trimming removed 5 bases at V and 5 bases at J, with 12 bases between. Germline V lookup: CDR1 MNHEY, CDR2 SMNVEV (reference sequence). The CDR3 has 13 residues. In nucleotides, the CDR3 is TGTGCCAGCAGTCAAGTCCGTGGGACTGAAGCTTTCTTT. Encoded protein: CASSQVRGTEAFF.

This clonotype was found many times. CDR3 amino acids: CSGGMVEQFF. The DNA of the CDR3 is TGCAGCGGTGGGATGGTTGAGCAGTTCTTC. This chain connects TRBV29-1 to TRBJ2-1; D not certain. The CDR3 loop spans 10 amino acids. Germline CDR1 is SQVTM and CDR2 is ANQGSEA. The ends were cut back, 7 bases at V and 9 bases at J, with 10 bases in the middle.

This clonotype was seen ten or more times. This rearrangement joins TRBV6-2 or TRBV6-3 to TRBJ2-7; TRBD2 might be the D (6 bases). CDR3 length equals 14 residues. Germline lookup yields CDR1 MNHEY and CDR2 SVGEGT. V lost 5 bases to trimming and J lost 3 bases, with 14 bases between them. The CDR3 bases are TGTGCCAGCAGTCTCCCGGGGGTGATCTACGAGCAGTACTTC. Its translation: CASSLPGVIYEQYF.